This T cell receptor (beta chain) came from a study of control samples from healthy donors and cancer patients (dated by TCRdb to 2018 to 2021). The library was made by the immunoSEQ multiplex PCR assay. This is the immuneACCESS table as TCRdb keeps it, with only in-frame sequences that have V and J called. A part of the clones is gone; compared with another copy, unresolved V genes explain less than half, and the rest is unexplained. This sample lists roughly 100,000 clones; about 90% were detected once. Of the sample, 14% is held by the ten largest clones. Worth noting for this clone: It lacks a known antigen. Base qualities are not at hand, and no much larger clone is one base apart.

Including cysteine and phenylalanine, the CDR3 has 14 amino acids. Only CDR3 DNA remains: 42 bases, in frame from the first base. V gives up 4 bases and J gives up 5 bases, and the segment between their germline ends measures 15 bases. The germline V gene sets CDR1 to SGHRS and CDR2 to YFSETQ. The receptor chain draws on TRBV5-1 and TRBJ2-5; the D gene identity is not certain. The source material was blood. The origin of this receptor is a man in his thirties or forties in good health. CDR3 loop: CASSRPNQGETQYF. The DNA reads as follows: TGCGCCAGCAGCAGGCCCAACCAAGGGGAGACCCAGTACTTC. Reference TRBV5-1 and TRBJ2-5 proteins supply the regions before and after the CDR3; the full variable domain is: KAGVTQTPRYLIKTRGQQVTLSCSPISGHRSVSWYQQTPGQGLQFLFEYFSETQRNKGNFPGRFSGRQFSNSRSEMNVSTLELGDSALYLCASSRPNQGETQYFGPGTRLLVL.